The rows below give T cell receptor beta chains drawn from one sample of a study of beta chain features in type 1 diabetes. Clones were read by immunoSEQ multiplex PCR, and TCRdb kept only the in-frame ones, dropping some. The table lists 70,000 to 90,000 clones, approximately 32% of them singletons. The sequenced material came from stem cell memory CD4+ T cells from blood. These receptors originate from a woman between 18 and 29 years old in good health. CDR3s leave out the opening cysteine and the closing phenylalanine or tryptophan.

V gene,CDR3 protein
TRBV23-1,ASSQSYSYQPQH
TRBV7-8,ASSSGDSFNQPQH
TRBV9,ASSSHQRETQY
TRBV7-2,ASSLAGGQGAFNYGYT
TRBV5-1,ASSLPGAPRPSETQY
TRBV9,ASSTTGGATDTQY
TRBV5-4,ASSSGGSDTEAF
TRBV29-1,SVLGHLGNTIY
TRBV5-6,ASSRPQKSNYGYT
TRBV5-1,ASSLEASGSHTGELF
TRBV19,ASSIALTGTGNEQF
TRBV28,ASRRGGGSYEQY
TRBV29-1,SVLRGRTEAF
TRBV28,ASSLPDNYGYT
TRBV5-4,ASSLVAGGQNEQF
TRBV7-3,ASSQRDRYNSPLH
TRBV6-5,ASSYSQKGERTEAF
TRBV5-1,ASSLGLAGAQETQY
TRBV10-3,AISRKLQGNTIY
TRBV21-1,ASSMGGGSYNEQF
TRBV5-1,ASSMGEGHNNEKLF
TRBV19,ASSAYRGEGNQPQH
TRBV6-6,ASSGRADPDTQY
TRBV5-1,ASSTGDLGGTQY
TRBV18,ASSEGQGPYEQY
TRBV5-1,ASSLVGQGPYEQY
TRBV2,ASTKDRWETQY
TRBV20-1,SAMRGNEQF
TRBV15,ATSRVLIGDSRTLF
TRBV7-2,ASSSTSFRF
TRBV10-3,AISPRTGFDNSPLH
TRBV5-1,ASSTGGANEQF
TRBV30,AWSNRGTDTQY
TRBV25-1,ASSEFSSMNTEAF
TRBV27,ASSELRLTTSPLH
TRBV11-3,ASRRQGDTEAF
TRBV9,ASSVGQGVDSPLH
TRBV7-9,ASSLEEGLYEQY
TRBV11-2,ASSPGVGYEQY
TRBV5-6,ASSYQGQFLYEQF
TRBV5-1,ASHRTLAGEQY
TRBV18,ASSPQGVATNEKLF
TRBV2,ASDLRGSRDTQY
TRBV7-9,ASSVLGGTGANVLT
TRBV7-3,ASSAGTSGDTQY
TRBV9,ASSLDEVGETQY
TRBV5-1,ASSLVAGGHQETQY